These T cell receptor beta chains were read from a single sample in a study of cytomegalovirus exposure and HLA in healthy donors. TCRdb's table, derived via immunoSEQ multiplex PCR, lists solely in-frame clones and lacks some. The sample lists 140,000 or so clones, just over 65% seen once, with 6.5% in the top ten. Sequences were obtained from PBMCs. All receptors come from an older woman in good health and CMV-seronegative. Each CDR3 is given with its conserved first and last residue. A D gene is named only where the DNA matches it firmly. Clone size is not always given. Where it is, it says once, few, many or a class for expanded clones.

v_call	j_call	d_call	clone_size	cdr3_aa	cdr3_nt
TRBV28	TRBJ1-2	TRBD1	once	CASSLEAGGAPFYGYTF	TGTGCCAGCAGTTTAGAGGCAGGGGGCGCTCCCTTCTATGGCTACACCTTC
TRBV25-1	TRBJ1-2	TRBD1	-	CASSEYGTGKNTF	TGTGCCAGCAGTGAATATGGGACAGGGAAGAACACCTTC
TRBV7-9	TRBJ2-2	-	-	CASSSVGGELFF	TGTGCCAGCAGCTCGGTTGGCGGGGAGCTGTTTTTT
TRBV5-1	TRBJ1-2	-	-	CASSLGQSNYGYTF	TGCGCCAGCAGCTTGGGACAGTCAAACTATGGCTACACCTTC
TRBV6-6	TRBJ1-2	-	-	CASSRGGGDYGYTF	TGTGCCAGCAGCCGCGGGGGCGGAGACTATGGCTACACCTTC
TRBV29-1	TRBJ2-5	TRBD2	few	CSVGGLAGEFQETQYF	TGCAGCGTGGGGGGACTAGCGGGAGAGTTCCAAGAGACCCAGTACTTC
TRBV6-5	TRBJ1-4	-	-	CASSSRPGREKLFF	TGTGCCAGCAGTTCTCGGCCGGGGAGAGAAAAACTGTTTTTT
TRBV5-5	TRBJ1-2	-	-	CASSLRGTYTF	TGTGCCAGCAGCCTACGGGGGACCTACACCTTC
TRBV18	TRBJ2-1	TRBD2	-	CASSQGVTSDYRLGEQFF	TGTGCCAGCTCACAGGGCGTGACTAGCGACTATCGACTAGGGGAGCAGTTCTTC
TRBV6-6	TRBJ2-5	-	few	CASRQAGQETQYF	TGTGCCAGCAGACAAGCGGGCCAAGAGACCCAGTACTTC
TRBV28	TRBJ1-5	-	-	CASSFPGVVGNQPQHF	TGTGCCAGCAGTTTTCCCGGTGTTGTGGGCAATCAGCCCCAGCATTTT
TRBV9	TRBJ2-3	-	-	CASSGGGSTDTQYF	TGTGCCAGCAGCGGCGGCGGGAGCACAGATACGCAGTATTTT
TRBV5-1	TRBJ2-1	TRBD1	-	CASSLLRTGGINEQFF	TGCGCCAGCAGCTTGTTGAGGACAGGGGGCATAAATGAGCAGTTCTTC
TRBV7-2	TRBJ2-1	-	-	CASNPTRGWGEQFF	TGTGCCAGCAATCCGACCCGGGGGTGGGGTGAGCAGTTCTTC
TRBV19	TRBJ1-3	TRBD1	-	CASTGTASGNTIYF	TGTGCCAGTACCGGGACAGCCTCTGGAAACACCATATATTTT
TRBV7-9	TRBJ2-2	-	once	CASSRGTATGELFF	TGTGCCAGCAGCCGCGGGACGGCTACCGGGGAGCTGTTTTTT